This T cell receptor beta chain was captured by sequencing in a study of graft-versus-host responses after intestinal transplantation. Turning to the study itself: Every transplant recipient was induced with anti-thymocyte globulin, then maintained on tacrolimus and steroids for around 3 years.

On this clone: As yet, its antigen is unknown.

Germline V CDR1 and CDR2: MNHNY, SVGAGI (reference sequence). The germline V and J ends were trimmed by 5 bases and 3 bases, with 13 bases remaining between them. This CDR3 comprises 14 residues. Study-level results: GvH clones occurred in recipient marrow; some first appeared in ileum or blood.

Only in-frame clones appear in the TCRdb table, and some are missing; sequencing was by immunoSEQ multiplex PCR. The sample holds some 120,000 clones, 90% seen once. The chain joins TRBV6-6 to TRBJ1-2; D perhaps matches TRBD1 (6 bases). The clonotype originates from a human donor who received an intestinal transplant. Specimen: unstimulated CD4+ T cells sorted from spleen or lymph node cells, collected before intestinal transplant. CDR3 residues: CASSPKGGDYGYTF. CDR3 nucleotides: TGTGCCAGCAGTCCCAAGGGGGGGGACTATGGCTACACCTTC.